One T cell receptor beta chain is described in this entry. This clone came up a few times. Its antigen remains unidentified. Base quality data are lacking; no much larger clone is found one base away. The sample originates from a study of TIL therapy for anti-PD-1-resistant metastatic lung cancer (dated by TCRdb to about 2021). As for the study more broadly: Before any PD-1/PD-L1 blockade was given, tumors were harvested, nivolumab was then administered, and patients who progressed went on to receive lymphodepletion, an infusion of expanded TIL, and IL-2. Tumor and peripheral blood T cell receptor beta sequencing was used to track clonotypes across tumor, expanded TIL product and serial blood samples. Most of the cohort had lung adenocarcinoma, a few tumors were EGFR-mutant and two were ALK-rearranged, and half of the patients were current or former smokers. A median non-synonymous tumor mutation burden of approximately 1.4 mutations per megabase was determined across the cohort by whole-exome sequencing. Among the enrolled patients, the median age was roughly 55 years (range roughly 35-75), and the median tumor PD-L1 proportion score was about 6%.

There are 12 amino acids in the CDR3, from cysteine to phenylalanine inclusive. Solely the CDR3 DNA is kept, with 36 bases framed from the first base. The germline V gene encodes CDR1 SEHNR and CDR2 FQNEAQ (reference sequence). The junction shows trimming of 3 bases on V and 11 bases on J, plus 13 bases between the germline ends. TCR beta CDR3 regions were amplified from genomic DNA by bias-controlled multiplex PCR with the immunoSEQ v3 hsTCRB kit. The TCR libraries were sequenced on an Illumina NextSeq 500 to about 2 million read pairs for survey level or about 5-6.5 million read pairs for deep level. As for the authors' bioinformatics: V, D and J genes were assigned, non-productive sequences were removed, and clonality was reported by immunoSEQ Analyzer software. Repertoires were compared by productive Simpson clonality and by the Morisita overlap index of productive TRB rearrangements between infused TIL and blood. Absolute clonotype counts in blood were estimated by multiplying the lymphocyte count by the CD3+ fraction and by the productive frequency of the clone. TCRdb carries this immuneACCESS record with in-frame sequences only. Its versions omit some clonotypes, under half of them owing to an unresolved V gene in the studies checked, with the rest unexplained. V and J calls and clone size are those listed in that table; D and trimming were worked out from the DNA. This sample holds about 18,000 clones; 80% to 90% were observed only once. Of the sample, approximately 2% falls within the top ten clones.

What this sample's time point label stands for: pre-treatment sample, taken before nivolumab and TIL therapy. A phase I trial run at two centers enrolled adults with stage 4 NSCLC between late 2017 and 2020. The samples were obtained from a phase I trial that was single-arm and open-label and tested tumor-infiltrating lymphocyte therapy combined with nivolumab in advanced non-small cell lung cancer. Blood mononuclear cells from EDTA tubes were separated on a Ficoll gradient and snap-frozen as pellets, and DNA was extracted from the cells using a Qiagen mini-prep kit. Summary of the overall study and its limitations: The cohort was highly selected, with more treatment-naive, never-smoker and oncogene-addicted patients than typical, limiting generalizability. Clonotypes from the infused TIL partially replaced the baseline peripheral repertoire and then declined over months, and persistence showed no apparent association with response. The study protocol defined all tumor marker inferences as exploratory.

The TCR originated in a person between 25 and 80 years old with non-small cell lung cancer. In this chain, TRBV7-9 is recombined with TRBJ1-1, and TRBD1 may be the D gene, going by 6 matching bases. Sequenced here: blood, sampled at baseline. This receptor carries the CDR3 CASSFPTGTAFF. In nucleotide form, the sequence is TGTGCCAGCAGCTTCCCCACAGGGACCGCTTTCTTT.